In this sample, the clone carrying this T cell receptor beta chain turned up many times. Its antigen is currently unknown. The entry originates in a study of T cells in Graves' hyperthyroidism and ophthalmopathy. The CDR3 totals 14 residues. The germline V and J ends were trimmed by 5 bases and 4 bases, with 14 bases remaining between them. Germline loops: CDR1 SGHTA, CDR2 FQGTGA. Disease lasting under 3 months, a NOSPECS grade of at least 4, and a Clinical Activity Score of at least 3 were features of the ophthalmopathy patients. Not enrolled were patients with uncontrolled infection, other autoimmune disease, pregnancy or lactation. Study-wide findings and caveats: Most clonotypes that expanded in the thyroid above 0.001 also showed up in blood. Ophthalmopathy cases were set apart from stable hyperthyroidism by a 13 V-J model.

Researchers took RNA transcripts and amplified the TCR beta CDR3 regions from them. First-round RT-PCR with HTBI primers amplified the TCR CDR3 region. TCRdb used MiXCR to reprocess the multiplex PCR reads, holding one entry per CDR3 protein. Among roughly 280,000 distinct CDR3 sequences, about 18% were seen once, and the ten largest hold 55% to 60%. The chain uses TRBV7-3 and TRBJ1-1; D is possibly TRBD1 (5 bases). The sample was blood. This receptor was taken from a woman aged 60-75 years with Graves' ophthalmopathy. The chain's CDR3 is CASSQGSQSTEAFF. As DNA, the CDR3 is TGTGCCAGCAGCCAGGGATCTCAGTCCACTGAAGCTTTCTTT.